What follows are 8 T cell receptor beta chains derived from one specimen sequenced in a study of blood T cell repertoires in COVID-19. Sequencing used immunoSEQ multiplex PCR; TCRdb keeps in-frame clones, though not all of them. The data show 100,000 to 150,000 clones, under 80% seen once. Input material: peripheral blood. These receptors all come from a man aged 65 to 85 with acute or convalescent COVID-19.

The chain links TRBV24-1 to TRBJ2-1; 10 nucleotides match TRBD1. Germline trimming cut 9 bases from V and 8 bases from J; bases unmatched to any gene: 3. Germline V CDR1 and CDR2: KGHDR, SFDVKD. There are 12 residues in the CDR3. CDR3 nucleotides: TGTGCCACCGGACAGGGGGTCCATGAGCAGTTCTTC. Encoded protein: CATGQGVHEQFF.

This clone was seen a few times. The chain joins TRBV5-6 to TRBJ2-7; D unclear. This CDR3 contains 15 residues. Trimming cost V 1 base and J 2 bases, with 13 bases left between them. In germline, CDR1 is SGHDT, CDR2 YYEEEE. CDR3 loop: CASSLYSRFPYEQYF. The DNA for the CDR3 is TGTGCCAGCAGCTTGTACAGCCGATTTCCCTACGAGCAGTACTTC.

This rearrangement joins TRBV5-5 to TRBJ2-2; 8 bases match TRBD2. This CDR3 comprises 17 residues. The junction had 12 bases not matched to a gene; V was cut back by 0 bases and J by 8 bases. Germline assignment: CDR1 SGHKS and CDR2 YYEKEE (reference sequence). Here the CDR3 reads CASSLVVAGLEVGELFF. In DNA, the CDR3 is TGTGCCAGCAGCTTGGTGGTAGCGGGGCTCGAGGTGGGGGAGCTGTTTTTT.

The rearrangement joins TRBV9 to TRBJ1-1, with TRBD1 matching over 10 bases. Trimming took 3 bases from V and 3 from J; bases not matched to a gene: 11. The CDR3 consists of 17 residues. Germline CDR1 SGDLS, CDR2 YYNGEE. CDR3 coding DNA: TGTGCCAGCAGCGCAGTGGGACAGGGGCGGGGGGACACTGAAGCTTTCTTT. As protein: CASSAVGQGRGDTEAFF.

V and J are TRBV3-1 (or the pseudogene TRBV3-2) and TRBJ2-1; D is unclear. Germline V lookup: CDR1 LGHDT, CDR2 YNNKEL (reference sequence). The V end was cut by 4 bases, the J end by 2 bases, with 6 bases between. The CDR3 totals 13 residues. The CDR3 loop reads CASSPLAYNEQFF. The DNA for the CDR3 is TGTGCCAGCAGCCCTCTAGCCTACAATGAGCAGTTCTTC.

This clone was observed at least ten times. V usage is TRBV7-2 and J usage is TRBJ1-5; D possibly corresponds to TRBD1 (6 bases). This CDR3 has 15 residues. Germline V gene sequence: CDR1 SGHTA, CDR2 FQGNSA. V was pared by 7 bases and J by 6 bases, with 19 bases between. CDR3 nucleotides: TGTGCCAGCAAGCCCCAGGGGAGGGGTATTCAGCCCCAGCATTTT. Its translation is CASKPQGRGIQPQHF. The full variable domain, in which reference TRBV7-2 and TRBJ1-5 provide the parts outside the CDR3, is GAGVSQSPSNKVTEKGKDVELRCDPISGHTALYWYRQSLGQGLEFLIYFQGNSAPDKSGLPSDRFSAERTGGSVSTLTIQRTQQEDSAVYLCASKPQGRGIQPQHFGDGTRLSIL.

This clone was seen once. Written as DNA, the CDR3 is TGTGCCAGCAGTTCCAATAGCGGGGGAATCGGGGAGCTGTTTTTT. Translated, it gives CASSSNSGGIGELFF. This rearrangement joins TRBV7-3 to TRBJ2-2; 9 bases are a match to TRBD2. CDR3 size: 15 residues. The V and J ends lost 6 bases and 7 bases, in that order; junction bases with no gene match: 9. Looked up from germline, CDR1 is SGHTA and CDR2 is FQGTGA.

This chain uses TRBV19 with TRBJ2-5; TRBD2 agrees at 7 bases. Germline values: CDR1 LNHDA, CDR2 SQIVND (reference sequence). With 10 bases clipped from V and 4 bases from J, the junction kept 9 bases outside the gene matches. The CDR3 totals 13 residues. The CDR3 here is CATRRGERETQYF. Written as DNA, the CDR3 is TGTGCCACCCGCCGGGGGGAGCGAGAGACCCAGTACTTC. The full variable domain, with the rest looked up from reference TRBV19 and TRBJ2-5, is DGGITQSPKYLFRKEGQNVTLSCEQNLNHDAMYWYRQDPGQGLRLIYYSQIVNDFQKGDIAEGYSVSREKKESFPLTVTSAQKNPTAFYLCATRRGERETQYFGPGTRLLVL.